Below, 21 T cell receptor beta chains from the same sample are listed, as sequenced in a study of cytomegalovirus exposure and HLA in healthy donors. Primers: 60 Vbeta forward and 13 Jbeta reverse. Only in-frame clones appear in the TCRdb table, and some are missing; sequencing was by immunoSEQ multiplex PCR. This sample has about 180,000 clones; approximately 84% occur once, and the top ten carry about 1.4%. The sequenced material came from PBMCs. These receptors came from a girl between 10 and 17 years old in good health and CMV-seropositive.

This clone was detected only once. V usage is TRBV2 and J usage is TRBJ1-3; a weak D match, TRBD1 (6 bases). This CDR3 comprises 15 residues. V lost 3 bases and J 0 bases, leaving 9 bases between the germline ends. Germline V gene data show CDR1 as SNHLY and CDR2 as FYNNEI. The CDR3 here is CASSDQGSSGNTIYF. The CDR3 nucleotides are TGTGCCAGCAGTGATCAGGGGAGCTCTGGAAACACCATATATTTT.

This clone was seen a single time. This sequence joins TRBV19 and TRBJ1-1; no definite D call. CDR3 size: 14 residues. The V end lost 3 bases, the J end lost 4 bases, and 12 bases lay between the germline ends. From germline, CDR1 is LNHDA and CDR2 SQIVND (reference sequence). The DNA for the CDR3 is TGTGCCAGTAGTATTTCCGGTAGCGGCACTGAAGCTTTCTTT. Translation: CASSISGSGTEAFF.

The chain joins TRBV6-5 to TRBJ1-2; D is possibly TRBD1 (6 bases). The CDR3 covers 15 residues. CDR1 and CDR2 (germline): MNHEY, SVGAGI. Deletions cut 3 bases from V and 2 bases from J, with 13 bases between. The CDR3 nucleotides read TGTGCCAGCAGTTATCTGAAAGACAGGAACTATGGCTACACCTTC. Translation: CASSYLKDRNYGYTF.

The chain has TRBV5-1 and TRBJ2-1; TRBD1 matches 7 bases. The V and J ends lost 0 bases and 6 bases, in that order; junction bases with no gene match: 3. Germline V gene sequence: CDR1 SGHRS, CDR2 YFSETQ. This CDR3 has 14 residues. The DNA of the CDR3 is TGCGCCAGCAGCTTGGAAGCAGGGGGCAATGAGCAGTTCTTC. It encodes CASSLEAGGNEQFF.

The chain combines TRBV7-7 with TRBJ1-3, with D tentatively TRBD1 (5 bases). The CDR3 totals 13 residues. Germline CDR1 SSHAT, CDR2 FNYEAQ (reference sequence). Trimming cost V 4 bases and J 1 base, with 5 bases left between them. The CDR3, as DNA: TGTGCCAGCAGCTCAGGGTCTGGAAACACCATATATTTT. Translated, it gives CASSSGSGNTIYF.

This chain links TRBV4-3 with TRBJ2-2; 8 bases match TRBD1. Germline-derived CDR1 and CDR2 are LGHNA and YSLEER. The CDR3 runs to 16 residues. The junction had 5 bases not matched to a gene; V was cut back by 1 base and J by 4 bases. CDR3 in DNA: TGCGCCAGCAGCCAAGCCAGGGGGCGCGCCACCGGGGAGCTGTTTTTT. Translated, it gives CASSQARGRATGELFF.

The rearrangement uses TRBV23-1 and TRBJ2-2; 14 bases agree with TRBD2. Being an ORF, TRBV23-1 has a function that is uncertain. The CDR3 runs 17 residues. The CDR3 reads CDAVTSGRALNTGELFF. The DNA of the CDR3 is TGCGACGCTGTGACTAGCGGGAGGGCTCTGAACACCGGGGAGCTGTTTTTT.

The chain joins TRBV7-9 to TRBJ2-7; maybe TRBD1 (6 bases). Trimming stripped 1 base from V and 4 bases from J, with 14 bases between. CDR1 and CDR2 from the germline V gene are SEHNR and FQNEAQ (reference sequence). The CDR3 runs to 15 residues. In DNA form, the CDR3 reads TGTGCCAGCAGCTTAGTTTACAGGGCAGGTTACGAGCAGTACTTC. It codes for CASSLVYRAGYEQYF.

The CDR3 DNA reads TGCGCCAGCAGTGGGCAGGGGGCAAGCTACAATGAGCAGTTCTTC. As protein: CASSGQGASYNEQFF. V usage is TRBV10-1 and J usage is TRBJ2-1; 8 nucleotides align to TRBD1. Germline-derived CDR1 and CDR2 are WNHNN and SYGVQD (reference sequence). Losses at the gene ends were 4 bases for V and 3 bases for J; bases not matched to a gene: 5. The CDR3 spans 15 residues.

The chain joins TRBV15 to TRBJ1-1; D gene uncertain. Trimming took 0 bases from V and 6 from J, leaving 8 bases between them. The CDR3 totals 13 residues. Germline assignment: CDR1 LNHNV and CDR2 YYDKDF (reference sequence). This chain's CDR3 is CATSRDEAAEAFF. The DNA of the CDR3 is TGTGCCACCAGCAGAGATGAGGCAGCTGAAGCTTTCTTT.

The genes are TRBV7-3 and TRBJ2-1; D is perhaps TRBD1 (6 bases). V dropped 1 base and J dropped 5 bases, with 27 bases sitting between them. Germline-derived CDR1 and CDR2 are SGHTA and FQGTGA. CDR3 length equals 20 residues. This chain's CDR3 is CASSLIGVILTDSRNNEQFF. CDR3 bases: TGTGCCAGCAGCTTAATTGGGGTAATTCTAACGGACAGTAGGAACAATGAGCAGTTCTTC.

The rearrangement joins TRBV4-1 to TRBJ2-2; 7 bases map to TRBD2. J lost 6 bases, V lost 6 bases, and 10 bases had no gene match. The CDR3 sequence is 15 residues long. Germline CDR1 MGHRA, CDR2 YSYEKL. CDR3 region: CASRGLEGRAGELFF. The CDR3 coding sequence is TGCGCCAGCAGAGGACTAGAGGGACGCGCCGGGGAGCTGTTTTTT.

The rearrangement links TRBV27 to TRBJ1-2, with 8 positions matching TRBD1. The junction had 15 bases not matched to a gene; V was cut back by 8 bases and J by 4 bases. This CDR3 is built from 16 residues. Germline assignment: CDR1 MNHEY and CDR2 SMNVEV (reference sequence). The CDR3 here is CASGDMPYRGIYGYTF. CDR3 nucleotides: TGTGCCAGCGGAGACATGCCTTACAGGGGGATCTATGGCTACACCTTC.

The CDR3, as DNA: TGCAGCGTTGAAGGAATCGGGGTCGAGCAGTACTTC. Its translation: CSVEGIGVEQYF. This chain joins TRBV29-1 and TRBJ2-7, with D possibly being TRBD2 (5 bases). Germline lookup yields CDR1 SQVTM and CDR2 ANQGSEA. Between the trimmed V and J ends, which lost 1 base and 6 bases, there was a span of 10 bases. The CDR3 is 12 residues long.

The rearrangement links TRBV5-4 to TRBJ1-1; 12 nucleotides line up with TRBD1. J was trimmed by 5 bases and V by 3 bases; bases with no gene match: 2. The CDR3 has 14 residues. In germline, CDR1 is SGHNT, CDR2 YYREEE (reference sequence). The CDR3 here is CASSWGQGATEAFF. CDR3 coding DNA: TGTGCCAGCAGCTGGGGACAGGGGGCAACTGAAGCTTTCTTT.

The chain carries TRBV7-6 and TRBJ2-7; maybe TRBD1 (6 bases). The CDR3 sequence is 15 residues long. Trimming pared 1 base from V and 3 bases from J, leaving 13 bases between. Germline-derived CDR1 and CDR2 are SGHVS and FNYEAQ. This chain's CDR3 is CASSLGATGNYEQYF. In DNA, the CDR3 is TGTGCCAGCAGCTTAGGCGCGACAGGCAACTACGAGCAGTACTTC.

The CDR3 loop is CASSWRGGGQETQYF. DNA for the CDR3: TGTGCCAGCAGTTGGCGAGGGGGGGGCCAAGAGACCCAGTACTTC. This chain uses TRBV6-5 with TRBJ2-5, with a possible D match to TRBD2 (7 bases). This CDR3 region has 15 residues. With 4 bases removed from V and 1 base from J, the gap between germline ends came to 13 bases. Germline CDR1 and CDR2: MNHEY and SVGAGI.

The rearrangement joins TRBV7-6 to TRBJ2-6; maybe TRBD2 (6 bases). Germline loops: CDR1 SGHVS, CDR2 FNYEAQ. The CDR3 loop spans 17 amino acids. V shed 1 base and J shed 2 bases, with 12 bases lying between them. The CDR3 protein is CASSLGQGGAGANVLTF. The CDR3 DNA sequence: TGTGCCAGCAGCTTAGGGCAGGGAGGCGCTGGGGCCAACGTCCTGACTTTC.

The chain carries TRBV5-4 and TRBJ2-5; D gene ambiguous. Germline V CDR1 and CDR2: SGHNT, YYREEE (reference sequence). Trimming removed 3 bases at V and 3 bases at J, with 9 bases between. This CDR3 has 13 residues. This CDR3 is CASSWAWKETQYF. In DNA, the CDR3 is TGTGCCAGCAGCTGGGCCTGGAAAGAGACCCAGTACTTC.

This clone came up once. V gene TRBV7-9 combines with J gene TRBJ1-1; 7 bases fit TRBD1. Germline V gene data show CDR1 as SEHNR and CDR2 as FQNEAQ (reference sequence). CDR3 length: 15 amino acids. J lost 3 bases, V lost 1 base, and 5 bases had no gene match. The CDR3 nucleotides are TGTGCCAGCAGCTTAGTCGGAACAGGGGACACTGAAGCTTTCTTT. Protein product: CASSLVGTGDTEAFF.

The chain uses TRBV5-1 and TRBJ2-1, with 7 positions matching TRBD1. Trimming removed 1 base from V and 4 bases from J; junction bases left unmatched: 11. Germline lookup yields CDR1 SGHRS and CDR2 YFSETQ. The CDR3 loop spans 17 amino acids. The CDR3 region has the DNA TGCGCCAGCAGCTTGCCCGCTGAGCCGGGACAGTACAATGAGCAGTTCTTC. This codes for CASSLPAEPGQYNEQFF.